This T cell receptor (beta chain) is from a study of T cell responses to AZD1222 COVID-19 vaccine. Remarks on this clone: Its matching antigen is unknown.

The method was immunoSEQ multiplex PCR; TCRdb's version includes in-frame clones alone and lacks a portion of them. The profile shows approximately 130,000 clones, 65% to 90% of them singletons. Study-level findings and limits: Every sample of the repertoires postdated the peak T cell response. When two AZD1222 doses had been given, Spike-specific TCR breadth and depth rose. It should be noted that donors were predominantly white British and more often female, and clonal diversity was possibly underestimated. Just a handful of people given AZD1222 tested seropositive at baseline.

The V and J ends lost 0 bases and 8 bases respectively, with 7 bases between them. Germline CDR1 and CDR2: SGHNT and YYREEE (reference sequence). The CDR3 is 12 amino acids. The TCR sequence derives from an adult who received the MenACWY meningococcal vaccine as a control. The source material was peripheral blood, sampled 28 days after the second dose of the MenACWY control vaccine. This chain connects TRBV5-4 to TRBJ2-3; D unclear. The CDR3 region has the DNA TGTGCCAGCAGCTTGGATAGTAGTACGCAGTATTTT. This gives the protein CASSLDSSTQYF.